The present T cell receptor (beta chain) was sequenced within a study of shared clonotypes between healthy human individuals. Details on this clone: Antigen unknown.

Over several immunoSEQ plates, each subset's genomic DNA was distributed in even portions. TCRdb's copy holds only in-frame clones and misses some; the assay was immunoSEQ multiplex PCR. Of some 2.1 million clones in the sample, just under 95% are singletons; the top ten hold 0.85% to 1.2%. Study-wide results and caveats: A handful of donors showed sharing of around 5% of naive CD4 clonotypes. Unshared clonotypes carried lower generation probabilities than those common to all four donors.

Trimming took off 1 base at V and 3 bases at J, with 11 bases between the two ends. CDR1 is SGHDT, CDR2 YYEEEE, per germline. The CDR3 has 14 residues. CD45RO-negative, CCR7-selected cells formed the naive CD8 fraction, which excluded terminally differentiated effector memory CD45RA+ cells. The chain uses TRBV5-6 and TRBJ2-7, with D possibly matching TRBD2 (6 bases). Sequenced sample: naive CD8+ T cells sorted from blood. This sequence originates from a young man in good health. CDR3 amino acids: CASSLTSRVYEQYF. The CDR3 nucleotides are TGTGCCAGCAGCTTGACTAGCCGAGTCTACGAGCAGTACTTC.